Given below is one T cell receptor beta chain in context. The germline V gene has CDR1 SGHDN and CDR2 FVKESK. CDR3 length: 14 amino acids. Deletions cut 0 bases from V and 3 bases from J, with 5 bases between. This specimen comes from a study of control samples from healthy donors and cancer patients. Here immunoSEQ multiplex PCR was the method, and the copy in TCRdb shows in-frame clones only, minus some. The top ten clones hold about 2.4% of a sample with fewer than 60,000 clones, about 95% of them seen once. The V and J genes are TRBV14 and TRBJ2-2; D is undetermined. This sequence was found in a man aged 30 to 45 in good health. Source material: blood. The CDR3 nucleotides are TGTGCCAGCAGCCAAGATCAGGACACCGGGGAGCTGTTTTTT. It specifies CASSQDQDTGELFF.